The 6 T cell receptor beta chains listed next were all sequenced from one sample in a study of shared clonotypes between healthy human individuals. Sequenced by immunoSEQ multiplex PCR; TCRdb stores in-frame clones only, minus some. Among 400,000 to 600,000 clones listed, 75% to 80% were seen once. What was sequenced was PBMCs. The receptors stem from a woman aged 40 to 49 in good health. Some clones in this sample may be carry-over from other donors' samples.

The chain links TRBV27 to TRBJ1-1; D is ambiguous. This CDR3 is built from 13 residues. Per the germline V gene, CDR1 is MNHEY and CDR2 is SMNVEV (reference sequence). V was trimmed by 6 bases and J by 1 base, leaving 9 bases between them. CDR3 residues: CASRLGKNTEAFF. The CDR3, as DNA: TGTGCCAGCAGATTAGGAAAGAACACTGAAGCTTTCTTT.

V gene TRBV4-3 combines with J gene TRBJ2-2, with TRBD2 identical over 7 bases. The CDR3 covers 14 residues. Germline CDR1 is LGHNA and CDR2 is YSLEER. The ends lost 6 bases at V and 5 bases at J; junction bases unmatched: 6. CDR3 bases: TGCGCCAGCAGGAAACGGGGGGAAACCGGGGAGCTGTTTTTT. Residues: CASRKRGETGELFF.

A few counts support this clone. This sequence joins TRBV6-6 and TRBJ2-1, with D tentatively TRBD2 (5 bases). The germline V gene encodes CDR1 MNHNY and CDR2 SVGAGI (reference sequence). Trimming removed 6 bases at V and 3 bases at J, with 12 bases between. This CDR3 is 14 amino acids long. The CDR3: CASSLTIFYNEQFF. CDR3 coding DNA: TGTGCCAGCAGCCTGACTATATTCTACAATGAGCAGTTCTTC.

The J gene is TRBJ2-5, the V gene TRBV27, with 7 positions matching TRBD1. This CDR3 has 15 amino acids. Germline V gives CDR1 MNHEY, CDR2 SMNVEV (reference sequence). V dropped 0 bases and J dropped 7; count of bases not matched to a gene: 8. CDR3 protein: CASSLSGQAGRTQYF. The CDR3 DNA sequence: TGTGCCAGCAGTTTATCCGGACAGGCCGGCAGGACCCAGTACTTC.

This clone appeared a few times. Additional DNA sequences in this sample encode the identical CDR3. The chain recombines TRBV2 with TRBJ1-5; D remains ambiguous. The CDR3 is 12 amino acids. V shed 4 bases and J shed 5 bases, with 6 bases lying between them. Per the germline V gene, CDR1 is SNHLY and CDR2 is FYNNEI. In nucleotides, the CDR3 is TGTGCCAGCAGTGCAGGTTATCAGCCCCAGCATTTT. This codes for CASSAGYQPQHF. Complete variable domain (other parts from reference TRBV2 and TRBJ1-5): EPEVTQTPSHQVTQMGQEVILRCVPISNHLYFYWYRQILGQKVEFLVSFYNNEISEKSEIFDDQFSVERPDGSNFTLKIRSTKLEDSAMYFCASSAGYQPQHFGDGTRLSIL.

This sequence joins TRBV9 and TRBJ2-1; D is ambiguous. In germline, CDR1 is SGDLS, CDR2 YYNGEE. V lost 0 bases and J lost 0, with 7 bases in between. CDR3 length: 15 residues. Written as DNA, the CDR3 is TGTGCCAGCAGCGTAGGCGCGAGCTCCTACAATGAGCAGTTCTTC. Its protein product is CASSVGASSYNEQFF.